Listed below are T cell receptor beta chains from one sample, sequenced in a study of CD8 T cells in ankylosing spondylitis. One entry per CDR3 protein results from TCRdb running MiXCR on the 5' RACE reads. The data contain 700,000 to 1,000,000 distinct CDR3 sequences, approximately 10% of them seen just once; the ten biggest clones take up 0.51%. Sequenced material: blood, either unsorted or a sorted T cell fraction (not recorded which). The source is a male donor with ankylosing spondylitis. Each CDR3 is given with its conserved first and last residue. Each record gives: CDR3 length, J gene, D gene, V gene, clone size, CDR3 DNA, CDR3 protein. The D gene is left open where the match is weak. Expanded clones get a size class; other rows say once, few or many, or leave the size out.

19 TRBJ2-3 - TRBV12-3/TRBV12-4 - TGTGCCTGCAGTTTTGAGATTGCGAGGTTCGGTCCCTCCACAGATACGCAGTATTTT CACSFEIARFGPSTDTQYF
15 TRBJ1-2 TRBD1 TRBV6-1 - TGTGCCAGCAGTCCGTCACAGGGGAGAATGAAAGGCTACACCTTC CASSPSQGRMKGYTF
13 TRBJ1-1 - TRBV20-1 many TGCAGTGCTATCTCAGGGCAACCCGCTGAAGCTTTCTTT CSAISGQPAEAFF
16 TRBJ2-4 - TRBV7-2 many TGTGCCAGCAGCTCCCAGGGACTGGTGAAGAACGGCATTCAGTACTTC CASSSQGLVKNGIQYF
13 TRBJ2-4 TRBD1 TRBV20-1 - TGCAGTGCACCCTGGGACAGGGGGAACATTCAGTACTTC CSAPWDRGNIQYF
16 TRBJ1-2 - TRBV6-2/TRBV6-3 many TGTGCCAGCAGTCAACCTGGACAGCTCCAGGCCTATGGCTACACCTTC CASSQPGQLQAYGYTF
14 TRBJ2-5 - TRBV20-1 many TGCAGTGCTAGAAGTCACAGAGGCGCGGAGACCCAGTACTTC CSARSHRGAETQYF
13 TRBJ1-1 - TRBV7-2 - TGTGCCAGCAGTCTCACAGGGACCGCGATAACTTTCTTT CASSLTGTAITFF
14 TRBJ2-2 - TRBV6-1 - TGTGCCAGCAGCAAACCCGCGAACACCGGGGAGCTGTTTTTT CASSKPANTGELFF
14 TRBJ1-1 - TRBV29-1 few TGCAGCGTTGTATGGGACATAATGAACACTGAAGCTTTCTTT CSVVWDIMNTEAFF